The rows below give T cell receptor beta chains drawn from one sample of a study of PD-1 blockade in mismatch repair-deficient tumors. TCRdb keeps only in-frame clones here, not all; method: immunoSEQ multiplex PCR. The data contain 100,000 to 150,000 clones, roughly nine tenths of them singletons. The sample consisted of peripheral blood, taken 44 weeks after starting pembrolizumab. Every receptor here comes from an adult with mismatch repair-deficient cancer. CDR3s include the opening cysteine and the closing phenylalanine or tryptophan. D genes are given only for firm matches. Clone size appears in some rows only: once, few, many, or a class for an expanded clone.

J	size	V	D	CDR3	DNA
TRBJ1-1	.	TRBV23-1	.	CASHTYDSSMNTEAFF	TGCGCCAGCCATACTTATGATTCTAGTATGAACACTGAAGCTTTCTTT
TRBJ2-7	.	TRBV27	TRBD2	CASSFSGLAAYEQYF	TGTGCCAGCAGTTTCTCGGGACTAGCGGCCTACGAGCAGTACTTC
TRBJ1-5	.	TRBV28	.	CASSIQQGQPQHF	TGTGCCAGCAGTATACAGCAGGGTCAGCCCCAGCATTTT
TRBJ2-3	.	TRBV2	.	CASSAKTILTDTQYF	TGTGCCAGCAGCGCCAAAACGATCTTGACAGATACGCAGTATTTT
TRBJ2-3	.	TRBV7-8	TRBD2	CASSPRGSGRAMGTDTQYF	TGTGCCAGCAGCCCGCGGGGTAGCGGGAGGGCCATGGGCACAGATACGCAGTATTTT
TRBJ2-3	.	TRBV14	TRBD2	CASSQRGSLGDTQYF	TGTGCCAGCAGCCAACGCGGGAGTTTGGGAGATACGCAGTATTTT
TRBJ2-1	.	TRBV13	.	CASSLISGTSNEQFF	TGTGCCAGCAGCTTGATTTCCGGGACATCCAATGAGCAGTTCTTC
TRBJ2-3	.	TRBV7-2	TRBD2	CASSPTASSGRADTQYF	TGTGCCAGCAGCCCAACGGCGTCTAGCGGGAGGGCAGATACGCAGTATTTT
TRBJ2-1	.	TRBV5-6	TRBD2	CASSRPGTSGINEQFF	TGTGCCAGCAGCCGACCCGGGACTAGCGGGATCAATGAGCAGTTCTTC
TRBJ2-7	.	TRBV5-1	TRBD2	CASSSSGSSYEQYF	TGCGCCAGCAGCTCGAGCGGGAGCTCCTACGAGCAGTACTTC
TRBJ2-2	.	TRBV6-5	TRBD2	CASSYLREFNTGELFF	TGTGCCAGCAGTTATTTGCGGGAGTTCAACACCGGGGAGCTGTTTTTT
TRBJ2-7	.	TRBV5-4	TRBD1	CASSLHPLTTGGYEQYF	TGTGCCAGCAGCTTACACCCCCTCACGACAGGGGGATACGAGCAGTACTTC
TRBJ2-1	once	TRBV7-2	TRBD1	CASSPRGQPPYNEQFF	TGTGCCAGCAGCCCCAGGGGGCAGCCACCCTACAATGAGCAGTTCTTC
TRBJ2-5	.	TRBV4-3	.	CASSQAWIGAGETQYF	TGCGCCAGCAGCCAAGCTTGGATCGGGGCTGGGGAGACCCAGTACTTC
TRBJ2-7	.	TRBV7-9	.	CASSLNPGEQYF	TGTGCCAGCAGCTTAAACCCCGGCGAGCAGTACTTC
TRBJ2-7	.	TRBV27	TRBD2	CASSLSGLAGGEQYF	TGTGCCAGCAGTTTATCGGGACTAGCGGGAGGGGAGCAGTACTTC
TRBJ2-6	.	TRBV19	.	CASSVPPALSGANVLTF	TGTGCCAGTAGTGTCCCCCCAGCCCTCTCTGGGGCCAACGTCCTGACTTTC
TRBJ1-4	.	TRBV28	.	CASSYLLGEGSNEKLFF	TGTGCCAGCAGTTACCTATTGGGGGAGGGATCCAATGAAAAACTGTTTTTT
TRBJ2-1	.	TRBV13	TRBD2	CASSSGAGGRIIYEQFF	TGTGCCAGCAGCTCAGGAGCGGGAGGGCGTATAATTTATGAGCAGTTCTTC
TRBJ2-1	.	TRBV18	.	CASSPLGESKNEQFF	TGTGCCAGCTCACCACTGGGGGAGTCGAAGAATGAGCAGTTCTTC
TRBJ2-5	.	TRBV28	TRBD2	CASSLLGLAGARQETQYF	TGTGCCAGCAGTTTATTAGGCCTAGCGGGTGCGCGGCAAGAGACCCAGTACTTC
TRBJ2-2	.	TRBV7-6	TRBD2	CASSLGLAGGINTGELFF	TGTGCCAGCAGCTTAGGTCTAGCGGGAGGAATCAACACCGGGGAGCTGTTTTTT
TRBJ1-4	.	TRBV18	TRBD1	CASSPGQGDEKLFF	TGTGCCAGCTCACCGGGACAGGGGGACGAAAAACTGTTTTTT
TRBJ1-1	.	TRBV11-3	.	CASSLNTEAFF	TGTGCCAGCAGCTTAAACACTGAAGCTTTCTTT
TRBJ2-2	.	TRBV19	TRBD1	CASRLGQGGTGELFF	TGTGCCAGTAGACTCGGACAGGGTGGGACCGGGGAGCTGTTTTTT
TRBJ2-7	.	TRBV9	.	CASSVGAESYEQYF	TGTGCCAGCAGCGTAGGGGCAGAGTCCTACGAGCAGTACTTC
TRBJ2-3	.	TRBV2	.	CASSYTDTQYF	TGTGCCAGCAGTTACACAGATACGCAGTATTTT
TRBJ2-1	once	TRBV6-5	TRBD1	CASSYSTGMHNEQFF	TGTGCCAGCAGTTACTCGACAGGGATGCACAATGAGCAGTTCTTC
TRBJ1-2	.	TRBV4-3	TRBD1	CASSLTDRNLYGYTF	TGCGCCAGCAGCCTAACGGACAGGAATCTCTATGGCTACACCTTC
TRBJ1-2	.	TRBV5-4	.	CASSQDERDVYTF	TGTGCCAGCAGCCAAGACGAAAGGGATGTCTACACCTTC
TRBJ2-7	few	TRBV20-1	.	CSASRSYEQYF	TGCAGTGCTAGTAGGTCCTACGAGCAGTACTTC
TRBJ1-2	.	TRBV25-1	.	CASSVGRYGYTF	TGTGCCAGCAGTGTTGGGCGGTATGGCTACACCTTC
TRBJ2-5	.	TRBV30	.	CAWSALDPQETQYF	TGTGCCTGGAGTGCCTTGGACCCACAAGAGACCCAGTACTTC
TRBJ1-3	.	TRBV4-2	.	CASSQDLKTGFKSGNTIYF	TGTGCCAGCAGCCAAGATCTAAAAACAGGGTTCAAATCTGGAAACACCATATATTTT
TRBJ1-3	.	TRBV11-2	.	CASSFRGPQTGNTIYF	TGTGCCAGCAGCTTCAGGGGTCCTCAAACTGGAAACACCATATATTTT
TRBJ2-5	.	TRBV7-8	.	CASSFRASQETQYF	TGTGCCAGCAGCTTCCGGGCCAGCCAAGAGACCCAGTACTTC
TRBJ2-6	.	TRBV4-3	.	CASSQETGTANVLTF	TGCGCCAGCAGCCAAGAGACAGGCACCGCCAACGTCCTGACTTTC
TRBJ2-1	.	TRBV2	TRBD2	CASRALAMRNNEQFF	TGTGCCAGCAGGGCACTAGCGATGCGTAACAATGAGCAGTTCTTC
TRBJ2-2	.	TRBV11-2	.	CASSLDRAGELFF	TGTGCCAGCAGCTTAGACAGGGCCGGGGAGCTGTTTTTT
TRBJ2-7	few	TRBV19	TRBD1	CASSRAGTGLDEQYF	TGTGCCAGTAGTAGGGCCGGGACAGGGTTGGACGAGCAGTACTTC
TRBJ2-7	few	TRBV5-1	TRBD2	CASRNQVAGVNEQYF	TGCGCCAGCAGAAACCAAGTAGCGGGAGTTAACGAGCAGTACTTC
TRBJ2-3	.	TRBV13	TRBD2	CASSFTSGRDTQYF	TGTGCCAGCAGCTTCACTAGCGGGAGAGATACGCAGTATTTT
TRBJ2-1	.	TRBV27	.	CASSFGSLGNEQFF	TGTGCCAGCAGTTTCGGATCCCTAGGCAATGAGCAGTTCTTC
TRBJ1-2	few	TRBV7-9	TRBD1	CASSGRLGDRGPSGYTF	TGTGCCAGCAGCGGCCGGTTAGGGGACAGGGGACCTAGTGGCTACACCTTC
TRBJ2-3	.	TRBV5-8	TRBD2	CASSLTGLAGITDTQYF	TGTGCCAGCAGCTTGACGGGACTAGCGGGGATAACAGATACGCAGTATTTT